This T cell receptor (beta chain) originates from a study of early T cells in non-severe SARS-CoV-2 infection. Background on the study: Investigators sequenced bulk RNA drawn from unsorted whole blood, and chains remained unpaired.

The CDR3 is 12 residues long. CDR1 is GTSNPN, CDR2 SVGIG, per germline (reference sequence). V was clipped by 3 bases and J by 5 bases, with 9 bases between them. Unique molecular identifiers were affixed to single, distinct cDNA molecules. A single record per CDR3 protein comes from TCRdb applying MiXCR to the 5' RACE reads. Counted here are tens of thousands of distinct CDR3 sequences, about 11% occurring once; the ten biggest clones make up over 1%. This clonotype was seen many times. This receptor was taken from an adult who was a healthcare worker with PCR-confirmed SARS-CoV-2 infection or an uninfected control (not recorded which). The donor label of this sample is uncertain. The source material was whole blood, sampled at baseline. V is TRBV30 and J is TRBJ2-3, with D hard to call. The CDR3, as DNA: TGTGCCTGGAGCCCAGGTCGAGATACGCAGTATTTT. Protein: CAWSPGRDTQYF.